This T cell receptor beta chain was obtained from a study of CD8+ T cells in alopecia areata. Sequencing used cDNA as its template, made by extracting RNA and reverse transcribing it. The repertoire was sequenced with immunoSEQ multiplex PCR; TCRdb's copy has only in-frame clones and lacks some. The table records some 200,000 clones, roughly 60% of them present only once. The treatment was: oral pan-JAK inhibitor, 5-10 mg twice daily. This receptor was taken from a human donor with alopecia areata. This specimen was CD4+ T cells sorted from blood, taken at week 24, from a patient treated with tofacitinib.

The CDR3 DNA reads as TGTGCCAGCAGCCTGCAAGATCCGCGGGGCTACACCTTC. As protein: CASSLQDPRGYTF. The chain couples TRBV28 to TRBJ1-2; D gene uncertain. The CDR3 runs to 13 residues. CDR1 and CDR2 (germline): MDHEN, SYDVKM. V lost 6 bases and J 8 bases, leaving 16 bases between the germline ends.